This T cell receptor (beta chain) was sequenced during a study of blood T cell repertoires in COVID-19 (dated by TCRdb to the early 2020s). A note on the overall study: Samples covering the acute and convalescent phases of COVID-19 were provided by collaborators in the United States, Italy and Spain. The material from the prospective study consisted of cDNA or gDNA derived from T cells, B-cell-depleted T cells, or PBMCs. The dataset comprised deeply sampled blood TCRbeta repertoires from subjects exposed to, actively infected with, or recovered from COVID-19. The repertoires were made available in a free public database intended to serve as a resource for research on the immune response to SARS-CoV-2. The samples were drawn from the first 160 participants of the ongoing ImmuneRACE study and from 1,254 subjects provided by 6 global collaborators. Sample metadata almost always included a de-identified subject ID, COVID-19 status, age in years and sex. Where available, HLA class I and class II types were obtained from metadata supplied by the sample provider rather than from assay-based typing.

Each collaborating institution followed its own protocols to collect whole blood in K2EDTA tubes. For TCRbeta analysis, collaborator samples were shipped as frozen whole blood, as isolated PBMCs, or as DNA extracted from either sample type. What the work shows at the level of the full study, not this receptor alone: Clinical and demographic metadata were provided uncurated, with the amount varying by source and participant.

The germline V gene encodes CDR1 MNHEY and CDR2 SVGAGI. The CDR3 numbers 15 residues from cysteine through phenylalanine. Only the CDR3 portion is preserved as DNA: 45 bases, with reading frame beginning at the first base. Compared with germline, V lacks 2 bases and J lacks 4 bases; bases without a gene match: 4. Regarding this clone: No antigen is known for it. The input lacks base qualities; no much larger clone sits a single base away. The same CDR3 also results from other DNA sequences found in this sample.

TCRbeta CDR3 regions were amplified from genomic DNA using the immunoSEQ Assay, a bias-controlled multiplex PCR. In the authors' own workflow: The number of nucleated cells in each sample was estimated by amplification of reference gene primers within the assay. To quantify the absolute abundance of each unique TCRbeta CDR3 rearrangement, sequence reads were collapsed and filtered. For each sample, productive Simpson clonality was calculated as the square root of Simpson's diversity index over productive rearrangements. Drawn from immuneACCESS, this table holds only the in-frame rearrangements with V and J called that TCRdb kept. Clones are partly lost; checked studies trace under half to an unresolved V gene and leave the rest unexplained. V and J calls and clone size are copied from that table; D and trimming were computed from the DNA. The sample yields 250,000 to 350,000 clones; 80% to 90% were counted once. The ten largest make up about 0.8% of the sample.

This TCR derives from a man aged 30-40 years with acute or convalescent COVID-19. Sequences were obtained from peripheral blood. The rearrangement joined TRBV6-5 to TRBJ1-4; TRBD1 aligns with 7 central bases. The CDR3: CASSYVGQVNEKLFF. DNA sequence: TGTGCCAGCAGTTACGTAGGACAGGTTAATGAAAAACTGTTTTTT.